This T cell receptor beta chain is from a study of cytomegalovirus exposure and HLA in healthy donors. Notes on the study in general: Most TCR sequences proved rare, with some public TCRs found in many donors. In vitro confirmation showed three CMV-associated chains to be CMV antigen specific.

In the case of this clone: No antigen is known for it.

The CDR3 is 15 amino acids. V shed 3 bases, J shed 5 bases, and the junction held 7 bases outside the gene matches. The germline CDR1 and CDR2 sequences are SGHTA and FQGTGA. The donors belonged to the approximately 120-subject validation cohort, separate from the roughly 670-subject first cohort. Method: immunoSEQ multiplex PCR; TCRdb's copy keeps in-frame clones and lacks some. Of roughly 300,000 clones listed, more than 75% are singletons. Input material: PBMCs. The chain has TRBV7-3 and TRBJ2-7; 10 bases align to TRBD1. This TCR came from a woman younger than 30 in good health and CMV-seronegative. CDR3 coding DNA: TGTGCCAGCAGCTTGACAGGGGGCTGGATGGACGAGCAGTACTTC. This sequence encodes CASSLTGGWMDEQYF.